The 5 T cell receptor beta chains reported below all come from one sample, sequenced in a study of human T cells and chemical hapten exposure. TCRdb redid the calling of the RACE reads with MiXCR, one entry per CDR3 protein. In the table there are about 180,000 distinct CDR3 sequences, around 30% of which are singletons. Time point noted: pre-sensitization, week 0. Treatment meaning: therapeutic diphenylcyclopropenone sensitization with weekly scalp DPC. The sequencing used whole blood, collected in connection with sensitization to the hapten diphenylcyclopropenone (DPC). The receptors shown here come from a woman aged 30 to 39 with alopecia areata. Some clones in this sample may be carry-over from other donors' samples.

This clonotype was observed a handful of times. The chain combines TRBV29-1 with TRBJ2-2, with 8 bases fitting TRBD1. Unmatched junction bases numbered 7, after V lost 7 bases and J lost 6 bases. The CDR3 is made up of 13 amino acids. Germline loops: CDR1 SQVTM, CDR2 ANQGSEA. CDR3 sequence: CSGGQGTAGELFF. CDR3 in DNA: TGCAGCGGCGGACAGGGTACCGCCGGGGAGCTGTTTTTT.

The chain employs TRBV18 and TRBJ2-7; TRBD2 aligns across 9 bases. The CDR3 totals 16 residues. V was clipped by 4 bases and J by 0 bases; unmatched bases: 7. Germline CDR1 KGHSH, CDR2 LQKENI. In nucleotides, the CDR3 is TGTGCCAGCTCACTGACCAGCGGGAGGCGCTCCTACGAGCAGTACTTC. Translated: CASSLTSGRRSYEQYF.

This clonotype was picked up one time. This chain joins TRBV6-5 and TRBJ2-3; TRBD2 aligns across 7 bases. Germline V gene sequence: CDR1 MNHEY, CDR2 SVGAGI. This CDR3 has 14 residues. V dropped 6 bases and J dropped 7; count of bases not matched to a gene: 10. Here the CDR3 reads CASRSRLAANTQYF. The CDR3, as DNA: TGTGCCAGCAGATCCCGACTAGCAGCAAATACGCAGTATTTT.

This clonotype was observed at least ten times. The rearrangement joins TRBV11-1 to TRBJ1-4; 7 bases match TRBD1. V lost 3 bases to trimming and J lost 3 bases; unmatched junction nucleotides: 1. Per the germline V gene, CDR1 is SGHAT and CDR2 is FQDESV (reference sequence). This CDR3 is 14 amino acids long. The CDR3 region has the DNA TGTGCCAGCAGCTTCGGACAGGCTAATGAAAAACTGTTTTTT. Protein sequence: CASSFGQANEKLFF.

The chain links TRBV29-1 to TRBJ1-1; 7 bases agree with TRBD1. The CDR3 contains 12 residues. Germline V gene sequence: CDR1 SQVTM, CDR2 ANQGSEA. Unmatched junction bases numbered 4, after V lost 8 bases and J lost 1 base. Here the CDR3 reads CSTGQPNTEAFF. The CDR3 nucleotides are TGCAGCACGGGACAGCCGAACACTGAAGCTTTCTTT.